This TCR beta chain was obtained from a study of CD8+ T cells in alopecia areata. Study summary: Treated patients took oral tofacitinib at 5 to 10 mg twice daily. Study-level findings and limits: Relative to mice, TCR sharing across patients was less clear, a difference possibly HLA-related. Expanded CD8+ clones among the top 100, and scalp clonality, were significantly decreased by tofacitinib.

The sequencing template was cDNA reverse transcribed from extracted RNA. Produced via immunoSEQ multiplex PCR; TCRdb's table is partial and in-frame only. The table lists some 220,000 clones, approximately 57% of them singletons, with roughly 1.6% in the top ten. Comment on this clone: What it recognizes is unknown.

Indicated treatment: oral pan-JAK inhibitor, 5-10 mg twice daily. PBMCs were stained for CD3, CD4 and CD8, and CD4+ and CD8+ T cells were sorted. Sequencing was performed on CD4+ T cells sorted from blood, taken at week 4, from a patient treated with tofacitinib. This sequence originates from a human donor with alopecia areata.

DNA for the CDR3: TGCAGCGTTACCCGACAGGTTGATATCACTGAAGCTTTCTTT. The encoded protein is CSVTRQVDITEAFF. The chain has TRBV29-1 and TRBJ1-1, with D tentatively TRBD1 (6 bases). CDR1 SQVTM and CDR2 ANQGSEA come from the germline V gene. This CDR3 has 14 residues. V shed 5 bases and J shed 4 bases, with 17 bases lying between them.